This T cell receptor beta chain comes out of a study of blood T cells in healthy people across ages. A sample-barcoded 5' primer and a J-beta primer mix were used in a second PCR of roughly 6 to 11 cycles. A single record per CDR3 protein comes from TCRdb applying MiXCR to the 5' RACE reads. This table has approximately 1.5 million distinct CDR3 sequences, roughly 32% appearing once. The CDR3 is made up of 14 amino acids. V shed 1 base, J shed 0 bases, and the junction held 1 base outside the gene matches. Looked up from germline, CDR1 is DFQATT and CDR2 is SNEGSKA (reference sequence). This clonotype has just a few counts.

The sequenced material came from blood. This sequence was found in a young woman in good health. J is TRBJ2-7 and V is TRBV20-1, with TRBD2 identical over 9 bases. The CDR3 protein is CSARATSGSYEQYF. CDR3 coding DNA: TGCAGTGCTAGAGCGACTAGCGGCTCCTACGAGCAGTACTTC.